A selection of T cell receptor beta chains follows, all from one sample in a study of blood T cell repertoires in COVID-19. The assay was immunoSEQ multiplex PCR, and TCRdb's table has in-frame clones only and misses some. The data contain a few hundred thousand clones, about 91% of them singletons. The sample taken for sequencing was PBMCs or T cells enriched from blood (not recorded which). These receptors were obtained from a woman aged 40 to 49 who had recovered from COVID-19. CDR3s include the opening cysteine and the closing phenylalanine or tryptophan. Clone size appears in some rows only: once, few, many, or a class for an expanded clone.

clone size	J gene	V gene	CDR3 protein
.	TRBJ1-3	TRBV30	CACQALGQGAGNTIYF
.	TRBJ1-2	TRBV2	CASSDGRVAYGYTF
once	TRBJ1-2	TRBV11-2	CASSSRGGWNYGYTF
.	TRBJ1-5	TRBV29-1	CSVGDRGRQPQHF
once	TRBJ2-3	TRBV4-2	CASSQEAGRADTQYF
.	TRBJ2-2	TRBV21-1	CASSWDSRTGELFF
.	TRBJ2-7	TRBV3-1/TRBV3-2	CASSQDPGLAGSYEQYF
once	TRBJ1-5	TRBV7-9	CASSLTYSNQPQHF
.	TRBJ1-6	TRBV7-2	CASSLGARDRNLLHF
.	TRBJ2-2	TRBV11-3	CASSLDDYGTGGTGELFF
.	TRBJ2-3	TRBV7-3	CASSLDRSTDTQYF
.	TRBJ2-7	TRBV30	CAWKMGSPGEQYF
.	TRBJ2-5	TRBV6-1	CASSGAGGQETQYF
.	TRBJ2-3	TRBV28	CASSGGVTQYF
.	TRBJ2-1	TRBV6-2/TRBV6-3	CASSYGTSGRSSYNEQFF
.	TRBJ2-1	TRBV5-1	CASSLMGSGQNPTDEQFF
.	TRBJ2-3	TRBV11-3	CASSLEGLAGSTDTQYF
few	TRBJ1-5	TRBV7-2	CASSLWGGYSNQPQHF
.	TRBJ2-3	TRBV9	CASSPSHSGRAGSDTQYF
.	TRBJ2-2	TRBV14	CASSQGPGRRTGELFF
.	TRBJ2-3	TRBV11-3	CASSNEGGDTQYF
.	TRBJ2-1	TRBV4-1	CASSPMPGNKAPEQFF
.	TRBJ2-5	TRBV10-1	CASSWGQEIRTQYF
few	TRBJ1-2	TRBV7-9	CASSLVGGDGYTF
once	TRBJ2-5	TRBV2	CASSDFSGTQYF
few	TRBJ2-5	TRBV11-2	CASSLDGGARETQYF
once	TRBJ2-4	TRBV24-1	CATSDSGYANIQYF
.	TRBJ1-1	TRBV11-1	CASSPGTANTEAFF
.	TRBJ1-2	TRBV11-2	CASSLDSPSYGYTF
.	TRBJ1-3	TRBV5-8	CASSSTGTVAGNTIYF
once	TRBJ2-2	TRBV29-1	CSVFRDTGELFF
.	TRBJ2-5	TRBV28	CASRANIGQETQYF
.	TRBJ1-4	TRBV28	CASSPYGGINEKLFF
.	TRBJ2-5	TRBV28	CASSLPGGGETQYF
.	TRBJ1-2	TRBV30	CAWSPGQMYGYTF
.	TRBJ1-2	TRBV7-2	CASKESGVYGYTF
.	TRBJ2-3	TRBV7-9	CASSSGTPRPTDTQYF
.	TRBJ2-7	TRBV4-1	CASSPRGLAGESYEQYF
.	TRBJ2-3	TRBV7-2	CASSWAGTSSTDTQYF
.	TRBJ2-7	TRBV27	CASSPGRNLYEQYF
.	TRBJ2-1	TRBV10-1	CASSNRTRGNEQFF
.	TRBJ2-3	TRBV7-3	CASSPGTSGGVSTDTQYF
.	TRBJ2-5	TRBV19	CASTTLEGTGRVGTQYF
once	TRBJ1-5	TRBV3-1/TRBV3-2	CASSQDRGGKQPQHF
.	TRBJ2-7	TRBV6-5	CASSRQGAKYEQYF
.	TRBJ2-3	TRBV5-1	CASSLASSGIGTQYF
.	TRBJ2-7	TRBV27	CATRREIGQAYEQYF
.	TRBJ1-1	TRBV23-1	CASTPGIAGKNTEAFF
.	TRBJ2-7	TRBV6-5	CASSSLSYEQYF
once	TRBJ2-5	TRBV3-1/TRBV3-2	CASTAGGLGSKGETQYF
.	TRBJ2-7	TRBV6-6	CASSSMGQVSYEQYF
.	TRBJ2-1	TRBV7-3	CASSLDRNNEQFF
once	TRBJ1-4	TRBV7-6	CASSPTGTINEKLFF
.	TRBJ2-1	TRBV4-1	CASSQEAGFSYNEQFF
.	TRBJ1-1	TRBV5-8	CASSLVTEAFF
.	TRBJ2-7	TRBV12-5	CASATSQDRGSYEQYF
.	TRBJ2-1	TRBV7-9	CASSPQWREVHNEQFF
.	TRBJ1-1	TRBV30	CAWSASGDTEAFF
.	TRBJ1-1	TRBV5-1	CASSGTGGIGNTEAFF